This T cell receptor beta chain was sequenced during a study of cytomegalovirus exposure and HLA in healthy donors. Study results and caveats: For most subjects, TCR beta sequences were reported to predict HLA-A and HLA-B alleles with accuracy. A later analysis found that most CMV-associated TCR beta chains appeared HLA-restricted.

CDR1 MNHEY and CDR2 SVGAGI come from the germline V gene. The CDR3 has 16 amino acids. V shed 2 bases and J 11 bases; nucleotides not matched to a gene: 15. PCR used 60 Vbeta primers and 13 Jbeta primers. The table came from immunoSEQ multiplex PCR; TCRdb's copy has only in-frame clones and leaves some out. Its clone listing holds 130,000 to 150,000 clones. Concerning this clone: No antigen is known for it.

The TCR sequence derives from a male donor in good health and CMV-seronegative. The sample comprised PBMCs. V is TRBV6-5 and J is TRBJ1-1, with TRBD1 matching 9 bases. Written as DNA, the CDR3 is TGTGCCAGCAGTTACAGAAATCCGGGACAGGGTGTTGGGGCTTTCTTT. It specifies CASSYRNPGQGVGAFF.